This record covers a single T cell receptor (beta chain). Its antigen is not known. The V end lost 5 bases, the J end lost 4 bases, and 8 bases lay between the germline ends. The CDR3 sequence is 12 residues long. Germline loops: CDR1 LNHDA, CDR2 SQIVND (reference sequence). The data derive from a study of radiotherapy plus CTLA-4 blockade in lung cancer. Findings of the study overall: Interferon-beta, together with early blood T cell clone dynamics, reportedly best predicted response. After radiotherapy and ipilimumab, tumor-derived clones expanded in peripheral blood.

Profiling relied on immunoSEQ multiplex PCR, and the TCRdb table lists in-frame clones only, not all of them. The table records tens of thousands of clones, under 85% of them present only once. The chain is built from TRBV19 and TRBJ2-5, with D uncertain. The sequence was obtained from a human donor with non-small cell lung cancer whose response to radiotherapy plus ipilimumab could not be evaluated. Material: peripheral blood, obtained from a patient treated with radiotherapy plus ipilimumab. The chain's CDR3 is CASSLVRETQYF. The DNA for the CDR3 is TGTGCCAGTAGTCTCGTGCGAGAGACCCAGTACTTC.